The present entry profiles one TCR beta chain with its context. Its antigen is not known. Each CDR3 protein gets one entry in TCRdb, which reprocessed the 5' RACE reads and gives no DNA. The sample table includes 420,000 or so distinct CDR3 sequences. The CDR3 has 15 amino acids. The sample comes from a study of monozygotic twins with inflammatory bowel disease. General study results and limits: Immunosuppressive treatments were not uniform, and this may have added variability to patient repertoires. Clonotype sharing was lower in IBD patients than healthy twins, most markedly with disease activity.

The chain joins TRBV1 to TRBJ2-2; as DNA is missing, the TRBD2 call by TCRdb cannot be tested. TRBV1 is labeled a pseudogene. The sequence derives from a human donor with ulcerative colitis or Crohn's disease, or a healthy co-twin of an affected twin (not recorded which). The sequencing sample was made of blood. CDR3 protein: CTSQEGSSWGGELFF.